This passage covers 2 T cell receptor beta chains from one sample sequenced in a study of human T cells and chemical hapten exposure. The time point: pre-sensitization, week 0. The treatment denotes: therapeutic diphenylcyclopropenone sensitization with weekly scalp DPC. TCRdb called the RACE reads again in MiXCR, with one record for every CDR3 protein. The sample lists 65,000 to 70,000 distinct CDR3 sequences, approximately 11% occurring once. Sequenced here: whole blood, sampled in connection with sensitization to the hapten diphenylcyclopropenone (DPC). Receptors originate from a woman aged 45-65 years with alopecia areata. Some clones in this sample may be carry-over from other donors' samples.

As concerns this clonotype: A read error may be the cause here, since a much bigger clone is one base away. The chain links TRBV28 to TRBJ1-2, with D possibly matching TRBD1 (5 bases). Germline-derived CDR1 and CDR2 are MDHEN and SYDVKM. This CDR3 has 14 amino acids. The CDR3, as DNA: TGTGCCGGCAGTTCGGGACCGCACTTGAGCGGCTACACCTTC. Encoded protein: CAGSSGPHLSGYTF.

The V and J genes are TRBV24-1 and TRBJ2-3, with D perhaps given as TRBD1 or TRBD2 (5 bases each). The ends were cut back, 1 base at V and 5 bases at J, with 18 bases in the middle. CDR3 size: 17 residues. Germline V CDR1 and CDR2: KGHDR, SFDVKD. DNA for the CDR3: TGTGCCACCAGTGATTTAGGGACCCAAGCCCCGCGAGATACGCAGTATTTT. It codes for CATSDLGTQAPRDTQYF.